The 20 T cell receptor beta chains below were found in one sample sequenced in a study of identical twins. TCRdb reprocessed the 5' RACE reads with MiXCR, giving one entry per CDR3 protein. The sample contains under 900,000 distinct CDR3 sequences, 9% to 15% of which appear only once. The same specimen was also included in a second study, on yellow fever vaccine responses in identical twins.

The sample consisted of PBMCs. The receptors shown here come from a woman aged 18-29 years in good health.

The chain carries TRBV24-1 and TRBJ2-1; D is unclear. The CDR3 length is 15 residues. Trimming shortened V by 0 bases and J by 2 bases, and 7 bases separated the two germline ends. CDR1 and CDR2 from the germline V gene are KGHDR and SFDVKD. CDR3 amino acids: CATSDLASPYNEQFF. The CDR3 bases are TGTGCCACCAGTGATTTGGCCAGCCCCTACAATGAGCAGTTCTTC.

This clonotype was seen a handful of times. This sequence joins TRBV29-1 and TRBJ2-1; D could derive from TRBD1 or TRBD2 (5 bases each). Germline V gives CDR1 SQVTM, CDR2 ANQGSEA. The CDR3 contains 14 residues. V was trimmed by 7 bases and J by 4 bases, leaving 17 bases between them. The chain's CDR3 is CSAESWDRYNEQFF. In DNA form, the CDR3 reads TGCAGCGCTGAGTCGTGGGACCGGTACAATGAGCAGTTCTTC.

This clonotype was observed many times. This chain's CDR3 is CASSNGGNTGELFF. The CDR3 nucleotides are TGTGCCAGCAGCAACGGAGGAAACACCGGGGAGCTGTTTTTT. The chain carries TRBV7-9 and TRBJ2-2, with D tentatively TRBD2 (5 bases). Trimming pared 5 bases from V and 2 bases from J, leaving 9 bases between. The CDR3 length is 14 residues. Germline loops: CDR1 SEHNR, CDR2 FQNEAQ (reference sequence).

This clonotype was detected a few times. This chain uses TRBV3-1 with TRBJ1-6, with unresolved D. The CDR3 covers 15 residues. The germline gives CDR1 LGHDT, CDR2 YNNKEL (reference sequence). The V and J ends lost 7 bases and 1 base respectively, with 11 bases between them. CDR3 sequence: CASTATKSYNSPLHF. The CDR3 nucleotides read TGTGCCAGCACCGCAACAAAATCCTATAATTCACCCCTCCACTTT.

This clonotype appeared a few times. The chain couples TRBV20-1 to TRBJ2-1, with D perhaps given as TRBD1 or TRBD2 (5 bases each). There are 14 residues in the CDR3. Germline loops: CDR1 DFQATT, CDR2 SNEGSKA (reference sequence). V was cut by 6 bases and J by 7 bases, with 19 bases left in between. The CDR3 region has the DNA TGCAGTGCCCTGGACCCGGGGCTTACTAATGAGCAGTTCTTC. Its protein is CSALDPGLTNEQFF.

This clonotype came up many times. The rearrangement links TRBV7-9 to TRBJ2-7; unclear D gene. Trimming left V 1 base short and J 2 bases short, with 9 bases between. The CDR3 loop spans 14 amino acids. Germline lookup yields CDR1 SEHNR and CDR2 FQNEAQ (reference sequence). The CDR3 reads CASSLGIEPYEQYF. In DNA form, the CDR3 reads TGTGCCAGCAGCTTAGGGATAGAACCCTACGAGCAGTACTTC.

At least ten counts were recorded for this clonotype. This chain connects TRBV4-1 to TRBJ2-2, with D uncertain. The germline V gene has CDR1 MGHRA and CDR2 YSYEKL. V was clipped by 2 bases and J by 4 bases, with 14 bases between them. The CDR3 spans 16 residues. The CDR3 loop is CASSQTLVGTTGELFF. The DNA for the CDR3 is TGCGCCAGCAGCCAAACCTTGGTTGGCACCACCGGGGAGCTGTTTTTT.

A few counts support this clonotype. The chain links TRBV20-1 to TRBJ1-1, with D unclear. The germline V gene encodes CDR1 DFQATT and CDR2 SNEGSKA (reference sequence). The CDR3 covers 12 residues. V shed 6 bases and J shed 4 bases, with 12 bases lying between them. CDR3 amino acids: CSAPGGLTEAFF. As DNA, the CDR3 is TGCAGTGCCCCTGGAGGGCTCACTGAAGCTTTCTTT.

The sample holds a few counts of this clonotype. The V gene is TRBV7-8, the J gene TRBJ2-7, with no clear D. V was trimmed by 5 bases and J by 2 bases, leaving 13 bases between them. CDR1 SGHVS and CDR2 FQNEAQ come from the germline V gene. This CDR3 comprises 14 residues. CDR3 protein: CASSLEGGAYEQYV. The CDR3 nucleotides read TGTGCCAGCAGCCTAGAAGGTGGGGCCTACGAGCAGTACGTC.

A few counts support this clonotype. The CDR3 DNA reads TGCGCCAGCAGCTTGGCCGGGGTGAGGGGGGCCAACGTCCTGACTTTC. Amino acids: CASSLAGVRGANVLTF. The chain links TRBV5-1 to TRBJ2-6, with D possibly matching TRBD2 (5 bases). The V gene's germline CDR1 is SGHRS and CDR2 YFSETQ. This CDR3 region has 16 residues. Between the trimmed V and J ends, which lost 0 bases and 4 bases, there was a span of 11 bases.

The chain joins TRBV28 to TRBJ2-5, with 8 bases fitting TRBD2. The ends lost 7 bases at V and 5 bases at J; junction bases unmatched: 12. Germline V gives CDR1 MDHEN, CDR2 SYDVKM. This CDR3 has 15 residues. CDR3 loop: CASTPTGGPVETQYF. DNA of the CDR3: TGTGCCAGCACCCCGACGGGAGGGCCTGTTGAGACCCAGTACTTC.

The chain has TRBV12-3 or TRBV12-4 and TRBJ1-5; no clear D gene. The CDR3 has 13 amino acids. The V gene lost 2 bases and the J gene lost 5 bases, with 7 bases spanning the gap. DNA for the CDR3: TGTGCCAGCAGTTTAAAAGTAGATCAGCCCCAGCATTTT. It encodes CASSLKVDQPQHF.

The V gene is TRBV19, the J gene TRBJ2-3; 11 positions agree with TRBD1. Unmatched junction bases numbered 6, after V lost 1 base and J lost 6 bases. CDR1 is LNHDA, CDR2 SQIVND, per germline (reference sequence). The CDR3 sequence is 16 residues long. This CDR3 is CASSIVGQGAGDTQYF. CDR3 sequence (DNA): TGTGCCAGTAGTATAGTCGGACAGGGGGCGGGGGATACGCAGTATTTT. The whole variable domain, remainder taken from reference TRBV19 and TRBJ2-3, is DGGITQSPKYLFRKEGQNVTLSCEQNLNHDAMYWYRQDPGQGLRLIYYSQIVNDFQKGDIAEGYSVSREKKESFPLTVTSAQKNPTAFYLCASSIVGQGAGDTQYFGPGTRLTVL.

This clonotype was found a few times. CDR3 coding DNA: TGTGCCAGCAGCCACCTCCGGGACAGGGAACCAGATACGCAGTATTTT. Translating gives CASSHLRDREPDTQYF. The rearrangement uses TRBV3-1 and TRBJ2-3; 9 bases line up with TRBD1. The ends lost 3 bases at V and 4 bases at J; junction bases unmatched: 8. The CDR3 has 16 amino acids. The germline gives CDR1 LGHDT, CDR2 YNNKEL (reference sequence).

In this sample, this clonotype turned up many times. The rearrangement uses TRBV28 and TRBJ1-5, with a possible D match to TRBD1 (6 bases). The germline gives CDR1 MDHEN, CDR2 SYDVKM. Trimming took off 6 bases at V and 2 bases at J, with 11 bases between the two ends. The CDR3 has 14 amino acids. For the CDR3, the DNA is TGTGCCAGCAGACCGGACAGCCGCAATCAGCCCCAGCATTTT. Translated: CASRPDSRNQPQHF. Looking up the rest from reference TRBV28 and TRBJ1-5 gives the full variable domain: DVKVTQSSRYLVKRTGEKVFLECVQDMDHENMFWYRQDPGLGLRLIYFSYDVKMKEKGDIPEGYSVSREKKERFSLILESASTNQTSMYLCASRPDSRNQPQHFGDGTRLSIL.

This clonotype came up a few times. The chain employs TRBV14 and TRBJ2-3; 8 nucleotides align to TRBD1. This CDR3 contains 17 residues. Trimming removed 2 bases from V and 1 base from J; junction bases left unmatched: 8. CDR1 SGHDN and CDR2 FVKESK come from the germline V gene. For the CDR3, the DNA is TGTGCCAGCAGCCAAACAGGGGGTGTCTACGGCACAGATACGCAGTATTTT. This encodes CASSQTGGVYGTDTQYF.

J is TRBJ2-1 and V is TRBV20-1; D is undetermined. Germline-derived CDR1 and CDR2 are DFQATT and SNEGSKA (reference sequence). Trimming pared 1 base from V and 4 bases from J, leaving 23 bases between. CDR3 length: 18 residues. The DNA of the CDR3 is TGCAGTGCTAGAGCGGACCCACCGGACCTCCAAACATACAATGAGCAGTTCTTC. Translated: CSARADPPDLQTYNEQFF.

The gene calls are TRBV6-1 and TRBJ2-5; D possibly corresponds to TRBD2 (7 bases). The germline V gene has CDR1 MNHNS and CDR2 SASEGT. The CDR3 consists of 14 residues. Trimming stripped 3 bases from V and 4 bases from J, with 12 bases between. CDR3 sequence reads: CASSDPGGAETQYF. In DNA form, the CDR3 reads TGTGCCAGCAGTGACCCTGGGGGGGCAGAGACCCAGTACTTC.

This clonotype was seen a handful of times. The chain couples TRBV3-1 to TRBJ2-6; 7 bases are shared with TRBD1. CDR3 length: 17 residues. Germline V CDR1 and CDR2: LGHDT, YNNKEL (reference sequence). The trim removed 0 bases at V and 3 bases at J, leaving 5 bases unmatched. The CDR3, as DNA: TGTGCCAGCAGCCAAGAGGACAGGTCAGTTGGGGCCAACGTCCTGACTTTC. Protein: CASSQEDRSVGANVLTF.

This clonotype was seen only once. The chain has TRBV20-1 and TRBJ2-7; no clear D gene. CDR3 length equals 12 residues. Between the trimmed V and J ends, which lost 0 bases and 4 bases, there was a span of 7 bases. Germline CDR1 DFQATT, CDR2 SNEGSKA (reference sequence). Here the CDR3 DNA reads TGCAGTGCTAGAGAAAGTGATTACGAGCAGTACTTC. As protein: CSARESDYEQYF.